A single sample gave rise to the 14 T cell receptor beta chains below, sequenced in a study of coeliac disease (dated 2022 in TCRdb). Study-wide findings and limitations: TRB and TRG repertoires of active coeliac intraepithelial and lamina propria samples showed lower clonality than controls, suggesting recruitment of diverse T cells.

Which antigens these TCRs recognize remains unknown. Library construction relied on the immunoSEQ multiplex PCR assay. Here the immuneACCESS table is served through TCRdb, limited to in-frame sequences with V and J called. Missing clones are a known gap in these copies; in checked studies unresolved V genes cover under half, and the rest lacks a known reason. This sample comprises a few thousand clones, approximately 66% of them detected only once. The top ten clonotypes cover 14% of the sample. Sequencing input: intraepithelial lymphocytes from the gut. The sample's cell subset or site label, in plain terms: intraepithelial cell (IEC) fraction of small intestinal biopsy. These receptors were obtained from a woman aged 18-30 years with active celiac disease.

This sequence joins TRBV18 and TRBJ2-7; D unresolved. The CDR3 covers 14 residues. Trimming removed 0 bases from V and 3 bases from J, with 9 bases in between. CDR1 and CDR2 from the germline V gene are KGHSH and LQKENI. The chain's CDR3 is CASSPPSPNYEQYF. The CDR3 region has the DNA TGTGCCAGCTCACCACCGTCACCTAACTACGAGCAGTACTTC.

About this clone: Other DNA sequences in this specimen translate into the identical CDR3. The chain is built from TRBV7-9 and TRBJ1-1; D uncertain. The germline gives CDR1 SEHNR, CDR2 FQNEAQ (reference sequence). The CDR3 runs to 12 residues. Trimming pared 2 bases from V and 2 bases from J, leaving 3 bases between. As DNA, the CDR3 is TGTGCCAGCAGCTTACTAAACACTGAAGCTTTCTTT. Amino acid sequence: CASSLLNTEAFF.

This clone showed up just once. This rearrangement joins TRBV5-8 to TRBJ2-3; TRBD1 matches 8 bases. The CDR3 runs to 16 residues. V lost 2 bases, J lost 3 bases, and 8 bases stayed unmatched. The V gene's germline CDR1 is SGHTS and CDR2 YDEGEE. CDR3 bases: TGTGCCAGCAGCTTTGATAAGGACAGGGCGACAGATACGCAGTATTTT. This codes for CASSFDKDRATDTQYF.

This clone was seen a few times. V is TRBV5-6 and J is TRBJ2-7; D possibly corresponds to TRBD2 (6 bases). The germline V gene has CDR1 SGHDT and CDR2 YYEEEE. This CDR3 contains 13 residues. The V end was cut by 2 bases, the J end by 3 bases, with 9 bases between. The CDR3 DNA follows: TGTGCCAGCAGCTTTGTCGGGGGCTACGAGCAGTACTTC. Protein: CASSFVGGYEQYF.

The genes are TRBV7-9 and TRBJ1-4, with TRBD1 identical over 9 bases. The CDR3 runs to 15 residues. CDR1 SEHNR and CDR2 FQNEAQ come from the germline V gene (reference sequence). The J segment lost 7 bases and the V segment lost 4 bases, leaving 7 bases of the junction unmatched. Here the CDR3 DNA reads TGTGCCAGCAGCTCACAGGGGGCCGGTTTTGAAAAACTGTTTTTT. This sequence encodes CASSSQGAGFEKLFF.

The J gene is TRBJ1-1, the V gene TRBV5-5; D ambiguous. The CDR3 runs 12 residues. The germline CDR1 and CDR2 sequences are SGHKS and YYEKEE (reference sequence). Trimming pared 0 bases from V and 3 bases from J, leaving 3 bases between. The CDR3 loop is CASSLADTEAFF. CDR3 coding DNA: TGTGCCAGCAGCTTGGCCGACACTGAAGCTTTCTTT.

J is TRBJ2-3 and V is TRBV28; 11 bases are a match to TRBD2. V gave up 8 bases and J gave up 6 bases; unmatched junction bases: 7. Germline V gives CDR1 MDHEN, CDR2 SYDVKM. The length of the CDR3 is 14 residues. CDR3 loop: CASGVAGGPDTQYF. CDR3 coding DNA: TGTGCCAGCGGAGTAGCGGGGGGGCCGGATACGCAGTATTTT.

The chain employs TRBV21-1 and TRBJ2-7; the tabulated D call, TRBD1, remains unverified against the DNA. TRBV21-1 constitutes a pseudogene. The CDR3 consists of 15 residues. In DNA form, the CDR3 reads TGTGCCAGCAGCAAAAGAGACAGGGACCGCTACGAGCAGTACGTC. As protein: CASSKRDRDRYEQYV.

V is TRBV7-3 and J is TRBJ2-2, with unresolved D. Germline CDR1 is SGHTA and CDR2 is FQGTGA. The V and J ends lost 4 bases and 1 base respectively, with 4 bases between them. The CDR3 has 13 residues. CDR3 nucleotides: TGTGCCAGCAGCTCGGGGAACACCGGGGAGCTGTTTTTT. It encodes CASSSGNTGELFF.

The DNA for the CDR3 is TGTGCCAGCAGTTGGGGTATCGGGACACCTTATAATCAGCCCCAGCATTTT. Translating gives CASSWGIGTPYNQPQHF. The V gene is TRBV28, the J gene TRBJ1-5; tentative D call: TRBD1 (6 bases). The CDR3 sequence is 17 residues long. Between the trimmed V and J ends, which lost 4 bases and 4 bases, there was a span of 20 bases. The germline V gene has CDR1 MDHEN and CDR2 SYDVKM. Looking up the rest from reference TRBV28 and TRBJ1-5 gives the full variable domain: DVKVTQSSRYLVKRTGEKVFLECVQDMDHENMFWYRQDPGLGLRLIYFSYDVKMKEKGDIPEGYSVSREKKERFSLILESASTNQTSMYLCASSWGIGTPYNQPQHFGDGTRLSIL.

The CDR3 region has the DNA TGTGCCAGCAGCCAATCGAGGATCGTTAGAAAGACCTATGGCTACACCTTC. Its translation is CASSQSRIVRKTYGYTF. The chain has TRBV16 and TRBJ1-2; no firm D call. V lost 0 bases and J lost 4, with 18 bases in between. There are 17 residues in the CDR3. Germline V CDR1 and CDR2: KGHSY, FQNENV.

The chain combines TRBV18 with TRBJ2-7, with 11 bases that match TRBD1. The CDR3 spans 15 residues. J was trimmed by 5 bases and V by 4 bases; bases with no gene match: 7. Per germline, CDR1 KGHSH and CDR2 LQKENI. This CDR3 is CASSLGQGARNEQYV. The CDR3 region has the DNA TGTGCCAGCTCACTTGGACAGGGGGCTAGGAACGAGCAGTACGTC.

The chain is built from TRBV7-9 and TRBJ1-2; TRBD1 aligns across 8 bases. Germline V gene sequence: CDR1 SEHNR, CDR2 FQNEAQ (reference sequence). Unmatched junction bases numbered 5, after V lost 1 base and J lost 4 bases. CDR3 size: 15 residues. The CDR3 DNA reads TGTGCCAGCAGCTTAGGGACAGGGAAAGGCTATGGCTACACCTTC. This codes for CASSLGTGKGYGYTF. The complete variable domain, with remaining parts taken from reference TRBV7-9 and TRBJ1-2, reads DTGVSQNPRHKITKRGQNVTFRCDPISEHNRLYWYRQTLGQGPEFLTYFQNEAQLEKSRLLSDRFSAERPKGSFSTLEIQRTEQGDSAMYLCASSLGTGKGYGYTFGSGTRLTVV.

On this clone: At one boundary the junction diverges from the germline segment, which might be a read error. CDR3: CACSQVDLRESNQPQHF. Here the CDR3 DNA reads TGCGCCTGCAGCCAAGTTGACTTGCGGGAGAGCAATCAGCCCCAGCATTTT. This sequence joins TRBV4-1 and TRBJ1-5; no clear D gene. The CDR3 is 17 amino acids. Germline values: CDR1 MGHRA, CDR2 YSYEKL.